This T cell receptor beta chain emerged from a study of blood T cell repertoires in COVID-19. Concerning this clone itself: The sample carries other DNA sequences with the same CDR3.

Produced via immunoSEQ multiplex PCR; TCRdb's table is partial and in-frame only. In the table there are about 240,000 clones, 75% to 90% of which are singletons. V lost 5 bases to trimming and J lost 0 bases, with 8 bases between them. This CDR3 region has 14 residues. Germline V gene sequence: CDR1 MDHEN, CDR2 SYDVKM. The sequence derives from a woman under 40 who had recovered from COVID-19. V and J are TRBV28 and TRBJ2-1, with a possible D match to TRBD2 (6 bases). Sequenced: PBMCs or T cells enriched from blood (not recorded which). The CDR3 protein is CASSLEGSYNEQFF. CDR3 DNA sequence: TGTGCCAGCAGTCTGGAGGGCTCCTACAATGAGCAGTTCTTC.